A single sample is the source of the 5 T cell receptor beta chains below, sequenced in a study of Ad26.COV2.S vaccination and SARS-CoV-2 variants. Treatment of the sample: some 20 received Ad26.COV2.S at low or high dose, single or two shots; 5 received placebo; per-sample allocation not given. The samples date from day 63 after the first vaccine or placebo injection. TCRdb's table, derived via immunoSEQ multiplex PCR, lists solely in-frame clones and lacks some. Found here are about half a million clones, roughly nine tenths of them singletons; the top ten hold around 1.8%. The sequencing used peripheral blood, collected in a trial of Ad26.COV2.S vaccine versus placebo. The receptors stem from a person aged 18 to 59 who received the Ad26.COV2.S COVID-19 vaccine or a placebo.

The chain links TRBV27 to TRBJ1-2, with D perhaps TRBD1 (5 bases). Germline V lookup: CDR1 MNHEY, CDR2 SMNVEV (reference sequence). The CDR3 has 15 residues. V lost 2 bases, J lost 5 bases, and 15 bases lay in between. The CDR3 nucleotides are TGTGCCAGCAGTTTAAGTCAGGGAAACGGGTATGGCTACACCTTC. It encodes CASSLSQGNGYGYTF.

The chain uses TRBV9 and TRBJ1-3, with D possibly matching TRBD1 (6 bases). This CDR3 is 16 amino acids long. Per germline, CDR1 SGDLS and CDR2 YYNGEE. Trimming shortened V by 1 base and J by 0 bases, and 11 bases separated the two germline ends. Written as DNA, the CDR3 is TGTGCCAGCAGCGTATGGGGACATCTCTCTGGAAACACCATATATTTT. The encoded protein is CASSVWGHLSGNTIYF.

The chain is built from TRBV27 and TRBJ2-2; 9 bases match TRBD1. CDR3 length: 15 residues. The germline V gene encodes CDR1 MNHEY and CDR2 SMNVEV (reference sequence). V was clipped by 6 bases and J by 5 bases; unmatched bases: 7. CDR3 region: CASSLQGARTGELFF. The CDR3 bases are TGTGCCAGCAGCCTACAGGGGGCACGTACCGGGGAGCTGTTTTTT.

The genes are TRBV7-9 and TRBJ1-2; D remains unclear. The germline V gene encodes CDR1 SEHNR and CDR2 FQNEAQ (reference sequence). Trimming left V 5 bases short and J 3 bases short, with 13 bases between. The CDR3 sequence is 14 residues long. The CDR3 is CASSLGSQDYGYTF. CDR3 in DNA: TGTGCCAGCAGCCTCGGGTCGCAAGACTATGGCTACACCTTC.

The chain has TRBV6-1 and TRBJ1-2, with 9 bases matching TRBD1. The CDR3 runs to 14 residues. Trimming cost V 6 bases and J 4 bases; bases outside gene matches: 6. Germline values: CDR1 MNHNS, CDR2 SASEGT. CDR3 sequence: CASRNRGRVYGYTF. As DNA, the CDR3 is TGTGCCAGCAGGAACAGGGGGCGCGTCTATGGCTACACCTTC.